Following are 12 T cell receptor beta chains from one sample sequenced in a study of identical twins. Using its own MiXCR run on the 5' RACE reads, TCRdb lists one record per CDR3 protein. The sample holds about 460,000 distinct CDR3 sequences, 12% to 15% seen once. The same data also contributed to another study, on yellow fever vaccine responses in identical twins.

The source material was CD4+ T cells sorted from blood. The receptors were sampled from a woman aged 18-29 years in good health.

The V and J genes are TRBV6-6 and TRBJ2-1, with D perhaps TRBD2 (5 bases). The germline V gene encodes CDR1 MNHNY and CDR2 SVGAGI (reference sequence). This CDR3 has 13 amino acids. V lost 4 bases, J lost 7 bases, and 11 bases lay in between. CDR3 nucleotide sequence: TGTGCCAGCAGTTCCCTCGGGGATAATGAGCAGTTCTTC. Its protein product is CASSSLGDNEQFF.

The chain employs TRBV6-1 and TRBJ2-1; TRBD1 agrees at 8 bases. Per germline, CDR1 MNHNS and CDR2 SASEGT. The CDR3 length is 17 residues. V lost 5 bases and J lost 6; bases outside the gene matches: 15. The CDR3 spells CASSQKRTDRGGNEQFF. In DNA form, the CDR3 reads TGTGCCAGCAGTCAAAAGCGGACCGACAGGGGAGGCAATGAGCAGTTCTTC.

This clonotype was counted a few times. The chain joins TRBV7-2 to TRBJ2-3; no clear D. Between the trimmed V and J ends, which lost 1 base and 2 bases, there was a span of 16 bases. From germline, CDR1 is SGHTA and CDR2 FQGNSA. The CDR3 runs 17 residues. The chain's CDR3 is CASSLEPLVSDTDTQYF. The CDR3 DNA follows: TGTGCCAGCAGCTTAGAGCCATTGGTATCCGACACAGATACGCAGTATTTT.

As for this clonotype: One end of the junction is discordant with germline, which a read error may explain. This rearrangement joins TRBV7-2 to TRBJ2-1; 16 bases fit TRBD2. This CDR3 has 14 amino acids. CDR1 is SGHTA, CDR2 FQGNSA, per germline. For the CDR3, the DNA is TGTGCCAGCAGCTTAGAGGGACTAGCGGGGGGGTACGTCTTC. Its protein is CASSLEGLAGGYVF.

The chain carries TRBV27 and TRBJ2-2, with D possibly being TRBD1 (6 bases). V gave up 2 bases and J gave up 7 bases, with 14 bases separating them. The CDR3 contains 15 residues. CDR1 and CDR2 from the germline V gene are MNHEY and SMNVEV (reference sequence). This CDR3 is CASSLGGHKFGELFF. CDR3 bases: TGTGCCAGCAGTTTAGGGGGCCACAAATTCGGGGAGCTGTTTTTT.

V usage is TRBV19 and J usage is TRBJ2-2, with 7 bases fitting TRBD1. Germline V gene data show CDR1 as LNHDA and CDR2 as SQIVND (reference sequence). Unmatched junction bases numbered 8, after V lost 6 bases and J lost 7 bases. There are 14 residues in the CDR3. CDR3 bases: TGTGCCAGTAGCCGACAGGGATCGGACGGGGAGCTGTTTTTT. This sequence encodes CASSRQGSDGELFF.

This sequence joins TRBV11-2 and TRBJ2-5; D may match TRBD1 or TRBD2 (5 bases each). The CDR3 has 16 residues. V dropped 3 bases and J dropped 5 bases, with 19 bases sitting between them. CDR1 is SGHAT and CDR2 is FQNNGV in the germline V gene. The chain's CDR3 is CASSFAGRAFGETQYF. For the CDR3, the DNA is TGTGCCAGCAGCTTCGCGGGCAGGGCCTTTGGGGAGACCCAGTACTTC.

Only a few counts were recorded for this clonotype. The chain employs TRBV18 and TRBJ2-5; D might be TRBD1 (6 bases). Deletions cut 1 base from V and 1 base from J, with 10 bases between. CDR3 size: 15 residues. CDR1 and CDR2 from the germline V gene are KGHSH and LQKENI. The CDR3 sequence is CASSPRPDSQETQYF. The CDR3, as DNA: TGTGCCAGCTCACCACGCCCGGACAGCCAAGAGACCCAGTACTTC.

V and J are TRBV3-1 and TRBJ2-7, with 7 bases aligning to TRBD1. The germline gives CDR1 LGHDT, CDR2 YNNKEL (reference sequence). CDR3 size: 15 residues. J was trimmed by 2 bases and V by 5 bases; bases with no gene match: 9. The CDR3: CASSKQTGTAYEQYF. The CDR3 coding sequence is TGTGCCAGCAGCAAACAAACCGGGACAGCCTACGAGCAGTACTTC.

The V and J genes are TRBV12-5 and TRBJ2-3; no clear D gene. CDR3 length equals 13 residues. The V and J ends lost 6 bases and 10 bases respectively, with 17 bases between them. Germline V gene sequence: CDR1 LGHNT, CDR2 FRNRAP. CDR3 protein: CASGRDQSPAQYF. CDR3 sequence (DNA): TGTGCTAGTGGCCGAGACCAAAGCCCCGCGCAGTATTTT.

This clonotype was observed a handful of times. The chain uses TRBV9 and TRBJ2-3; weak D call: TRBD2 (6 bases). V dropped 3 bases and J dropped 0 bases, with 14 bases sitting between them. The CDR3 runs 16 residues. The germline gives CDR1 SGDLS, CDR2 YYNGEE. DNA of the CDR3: TGTGCCAGCAGCGGGCGGGGAGTAACTAGCACAGATACGCAGTATTTT. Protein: CASSGRGVTSTDTQYF.

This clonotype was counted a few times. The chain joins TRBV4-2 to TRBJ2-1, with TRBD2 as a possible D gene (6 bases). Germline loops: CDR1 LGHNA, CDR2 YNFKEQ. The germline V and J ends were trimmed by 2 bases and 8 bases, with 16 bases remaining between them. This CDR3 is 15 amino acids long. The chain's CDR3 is CASSQTGTAPHEQFF. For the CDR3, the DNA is TGTGCCAGCAGCCAAACCGGGACTGCCCCACATGAGCAGTTCTTC.